One sample yielded the 20 T cell receptor beta chains listed below, sequenced in a study of T cell repertoires in cytomegalovirus infection (dated by TCRdb to between 2018 and 2021). This sample was sequenced with an Illumina HiSeq 1500. TCRdb trimmed the raw reads at Q25, called clones with MiXCR and kept productive beta chains. Records with the same CDR3 protein are collapsed into one entry carrying the most frequent genes and DNA. The sample includes approximately 730,000 distinct CDR3 sequences, with roughly 30% observed a single time. The ten largest clones take up about 20% of the sample. The antigens for these receptors are not known. Reading the label with the study, this specimen's treatment or condition is: in vitro stimulation with specific CMV peptide epitopes to enrich CMV-specific T cells. Sequencing was performed on cultured PBMCs, taken from culture after CMV antigen stimulation. These receptors all come from a human donor in good health (CMV status not recorded). Some clones in this sample may be carry-over from other donors' samples.

This chain links TRBV6-2 or TRBV6-3 with TRBJ2-5; TRBD2 is a possible D gene (5 bases). The length of the CDR3 is 14 residues. Germline V CDR1 and CDR2: MNHEY, SVGEGT. The V gene lost 4 bases and the J gene lost 1 base, with 10 bases spanning the gap. CDR3 sequence (DNA): TGTGCCAGCAGTTGGTTCGGGATCCAAGAGACCCAGTACTTC. Encoded protein: CASSWFGIQETQYF.

V gene TRBV2 combines with J gene TRBJ2-2, with 12 positions matching TRBD2. The germline gives CDR1 SNHLY, CDR2 FYNNEI. Trimming removed 5 bases from V and 5 bases from J; junction bases left unmatched: 9. The CDR3 is 17 amino acids. The CDR3 reads CASSPRPSGGETGELFF. CDR3 bases: TGTGCCAGCAGTCCGAGGCCTAGCGGGGGGGAAACCGGGGAGCTGTTTTTT.

The table lists this clonotype with many counts. This chain uses TRBV7-2 with TRBJ2-7; D might be TRBD1 (5 bases). The CDR3 sequence is 15 residues long. Trimming stripped 2 bases from V and 4 bases from J, with 15 bases between. The V gene's germline CDR1 is SGHTA and CDR2 FQGNSA. The DNA for the CDR3 is TGTGCCAGCAGCTTAAGGTTCGGCAGGGCGTACGAGCAGTACTTC. The encoded protein is CASSLRFGRAYEQYF. The variable domain in full, with the rest retrieved from reference TRBV7-2 and TRBJ2-7, is GAGVSQSPSNKVTEKGKDVELRCDPISGHTALYWYRQSLGQGLEFLIYFQGNSAPDKSGLPSDRFSAERTGGSVSTLTIQRTQQEDSAVYLCASSLRFGRAYEQYFGPGTRLTVT.

The rearrangement links TRBV18 to TRBJ2-7, with D unresolved. This CDR3 has 16 amino acids. Per the germline V gene, CDR1 is KGHSH and CDR2 is LQKENI. V was clipped by 3 bases and J by 2 bases, with 17 bases between them. CDR3 nucleotide sequence: TGTGCCAGCTCACCTCGCCCCGGACGGCCCACCTACGAGCAGTACTTC. It codes for CASSPRPGRPTYEQYF. The full variable domain, with the rest looked up from reference TRBV18 and TRBJ2-7, is NAGVMQNPRHLVRRRGQEARLRCSPMKGHSHVYWYRQLPEEGLKFMVYLQKENIIDESGMPKERFSAEFPKEGPSILRIQQVVRGDSAAYFCASSPRPGRPTYEQYFGPGTRLTVT.

V and J are TRBV4-1 and TRBJ1-5; 8 bases are a match to TRBD1. The CDR3 totals 15 residues. V lost 1 base and J lost 6; bases outside the gene matches: 5. The germline V gene has CDR1 MGHRA and CDR2 YSYEKL. DNA for the CDR3: TGCGCCAGCAGCCAAGCAGGGGGCGACGCTCAGCCCCAGCATTTT. Translation gives CASSQAGGDAQPQHF.

This chain joins TRBV11-3 and TRBJ2-3; 7 bases match TRBD1. This CDR3 has 14 residues. The ends lost 1 base at V and 4 bases at J; junction bases unmatched: 2. The germline V gene has CDR1 SGHNT and CDR2 YENEEA. The CDR3: CASSLGGQPDTQYF. Written as DNA, the CDR3 is TGTGCCAGCAGCTTAGGGGGACAGCCAGATACGCAGTATTTT. Looking up the rest from reference TRBV11-3 and TRBJ2-3 gives the full variable domain: EAGVVQSPRYKIIEKKQPVAFWCNPISGHNTLYWYLQNLGQGPELLIRYENEEAVDDSQLPKDRFSAERLKGVDSTLKIQPAELGDSAVYLCASSLGGQPDTQYFGPGTRLTVL.

The chain recombines TRBV27 with TRBJ2-5; no reliable D call. The germline V gene encodes CDR1 MNHEY and CDR2 SMNVEV (reference sequence). The CDR3 totals 15 residues. V was trimmed by 5 bases and J by 2 bases, leaving 15 bases between them. The CDR3 coding sequence is TGTGCCAGCAGTAATTCAATGACGGTGCAAGAGACCCAGTACTTC. The encoded protein is CASSNSMTVQETQYF.

The chain has TRBV20-1 and TRBJ1-1; D gene uncertain. The CDR3 is 13 residues long. Germline assignment: CDR1 DFQATT and CDR2 SNEGSKA (reference sequence). V dropped 3 bases and J dropped 4 bases, with 12 bases sitting between them. The CDR3 nucleotides are TGCAGTGCTAGTACGCCGCTCGGCACTGAAGCTTTCTTT. Encoded protein: CSASTPLGTEAFF.

The table lists this clonotype with a few counts. J is TRBJ2-1 and V is TRBV5-1; TRBD2 matches 11 bases. V lost 3 bases to trimming and J lost 6 bases; unmatched junction nucleotides: 11. Germline assignment: CDR1 SGHRS and CDR2 YFSETQ. The CDR3 is 17 amino acids. The CDR3 DNA sequence: TGCGCCAGCAGCTCCCTACCACTAGCGGGGGACAGCAATGAGCAGTTCTTC. Its translation: CASSSLPLAGDSNEQFF.

CDR3 loop: CASSRAPQGGAEEQYF. The CDR3 DNA follows: TGTGCCAGCAGTCGGGCCCCTCAAGGGGGCGCGGAAGAGCAGTACTTC. The V call is TRBV6-6, the J call TRBJ2-7; TRBD1 matches at 7 bases. Germline CDR1 is MNHNY and CDR2 is SVGAGI (reference sequence). V shed 5 bases, J shed 7 bases, and the junction held 17 bases outside the gene matches. This CDR3 spans 16 amino acids.

This clonotype was detected only a few times. At one end the junction does not follow the germline gene, possibly because of a read error. The rearrangement uses TRBV20-1 and TRBJ2-1; tentative D call: TRBD2 (5 bases). The CDR3 extends over 14 amino acids. Per germline, CDR1 DFQATT and CDR2 SNEGSKA (reference sequence). CDR3 residues: CSADQAVGYNEQSF. The DNA for the CDR3 is TGCAGTGCCGATCAAGCGGTGGGGTACAATGAGCAGTCCTTC.

V and J are TRBV10-3 and TRBJ2-3, with 8 bases identical to TRBD1. The CDR3 has 14 residues. Germline V gene data show CDR1 as ENHRY and CDR2 as SYGVKD. J was trimmed by 5 bases and V by 8 bases; bases with no gene match: 9. The CDR3 spells CAISRTGNKDTQYF. For the CDR3, the DNA is TGTGCCATCTCCAGGACAGGGAATAAAGATACGCAGTATTTT.

This clonotype occurred a few times. The CDR3 DNA reads as TGTGCCAGCAGCCAAGGATGGGGGCGATTAAATTCACCCCTCCACTTT. Encoded protein: CASSQGWGRLNSPLHF. The chain combines TRBV14 with TRBJ1-6; D is perhaps TRBD1 (6 bases). The V end lost 1 base, the J end lost 7 bases, and 14 bases lay between the germline ends. Germline V lookup: CDR1 SGHDN, CDR2 FVKESK. This CDR3 contains 16 residues.

This clonotype has at least ten counts. The CDR3 loop is CASSLVGQGASTEAFF. As DNA, the CDR3 is TGTGCCAGCAGCTTAGTTGGACAGGGGGCTAGCACTGAAGCTTTCTTT. The V gene is TRBV7-2, the J gene TRBJ1-1, with 11 bases lining up with TRBD1. After removal of 1 base from V and 4 bases from J, the junction contained 5 bases not matched to a gene. Per germline, CDR1 SGHTA and CDR2 FQGNSA. The CDR3 contains 16 residues.

This chain uses TRBV7-9 with TRBJ2-3; D is perhaps TRBD1 or TRBD2 (5 bases each). Trimming took off 6 bases at V and 6 bases at J, with 19 bases between the two ends. CDR3 length: 15 residues. Germline V CDR1 and CDR2: SEHNR, FQNEAQ (reference sequence). CDR3 region: CASSSRDAWVDTQYF. In DNA, the CDR3 is TGTGCCAGCAGTTCTAGGGACGCGTGGGTGGATACGCAGTATTTT.

This clonotype was seen a few times. The J gene is TRBJ2-4, the V gene TRBV7-2, with 7 bases aligning to TRBD2. The CDR3 contains 19 residues. The germline V gene encodes CDR1 SGHTA and CDR2 FQGNSA. V gave up 3 bases and J gave up 1 base; unmatched junction bases: 15. The CDR3 reads CASSLGWAGADSAKNIQYF. CDR3 in DNA: TGTGCCAGCAGCTTGGGATGGGCGGGAGCGGACTCGGCCAAAAACATTCAGTACTTC.

This CDR3 reads CASTRRWGRGQTDEQFF. The DNA for the CDR3 is TGTGCCAGTACCCGAAGGTGGGGCAGGGGTCAAACAGATGAGCAGTTCTTC. V and J are TRBV19 and TRBJ2-1, with a possible D match to TRBD1 (6 bases). The CDR3 has 17 amino acids. Germline-derived CDR1 and CDR2 are LNHDA and SQIVND (reference sequence). The ends were cut back, 7 bases at V and 8 bases at J, with 27 bases in the middle.

The chain has TRBV2 and TRBJ2-1; TRBD2 agrees at 12 bases. Germline trimming cut 3 bases from V and 8 bases from J; bases unmatched to any gene: 5. The germline V gene encodes CDR1 SNHLY and CDR2 FYNNEI. The CDR3 is 15 residues long. CDR3 bases: TGTGCCAGCAGTGAGTGGACTAGCGGGGTGGATGAGCAGTTCTTC. This codes for CASSEWTSGVDEQFF.

Many counts were recorded for this clonotype. The chain is built from TRBV7-2 and TRBJ2-3; D unclear. Deletions cut 5 bases from V and 0 bases from J, with 12 bases between. CDR1 and CDR2 from the germline V gene are SGHTA and FQGNSA. CDR3 length equals 15 residues. The CDR3 loop reads CASSRSVSSTDTQYF. The CDR3 DNA follows: TGTGCCAGCAGCCGCAGCGTTTCTAGCACAGATACGCAGTATTTT.

This clonotype was seen more than once but under ten times. The chain is built from TRBV15 and TRBJ2-1; D possibly corresponds to TRBD1 (5 bases). Trimming stripped 5 bases from V and 0 bases from J, with 11 bases between. The germline gives CDR1 LNHNV, CDR2 YYDKDF (reference sequence). The CDR3 is 15 amino acids. The CDR3 here is CATSFYRSSYNEQFF. CDR3 DNA: TGTGCCACCAGCTTTTACAGGAGCTCCTACAATGAGCAGTTCTTC.